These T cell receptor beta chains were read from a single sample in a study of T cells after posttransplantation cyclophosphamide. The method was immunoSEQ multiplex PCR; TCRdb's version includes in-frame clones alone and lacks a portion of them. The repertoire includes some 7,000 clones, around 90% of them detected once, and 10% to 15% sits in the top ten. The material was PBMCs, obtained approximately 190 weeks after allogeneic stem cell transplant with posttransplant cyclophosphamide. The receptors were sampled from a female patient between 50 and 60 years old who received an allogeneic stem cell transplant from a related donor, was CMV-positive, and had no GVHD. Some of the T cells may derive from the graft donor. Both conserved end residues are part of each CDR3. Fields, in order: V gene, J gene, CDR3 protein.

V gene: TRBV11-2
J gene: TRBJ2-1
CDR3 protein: CASSSRWGTPRYNEQFF

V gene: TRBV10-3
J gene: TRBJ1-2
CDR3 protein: CAISSTTGSIYGYTF

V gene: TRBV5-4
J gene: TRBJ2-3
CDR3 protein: CASSPTPTSGSSDTQYF

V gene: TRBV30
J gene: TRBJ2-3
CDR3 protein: CAWGQGAADTQYF

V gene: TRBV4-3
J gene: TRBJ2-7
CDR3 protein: CASSQAGIRTFYEQYF

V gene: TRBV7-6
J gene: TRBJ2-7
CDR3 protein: CASSSSGAQQYF

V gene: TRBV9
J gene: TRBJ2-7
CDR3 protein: CASSPQGVPYEQYF

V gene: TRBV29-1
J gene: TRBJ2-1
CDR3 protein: CSATGTSGTYNEQFF

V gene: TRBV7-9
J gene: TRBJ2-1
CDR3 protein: CASSTSTYNEQFF

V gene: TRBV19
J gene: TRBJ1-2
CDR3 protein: CASSMGADGYTF

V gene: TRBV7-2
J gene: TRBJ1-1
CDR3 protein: CASSLVMGGLSEAFF

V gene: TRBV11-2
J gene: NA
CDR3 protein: CASNPGLPPYEQYF

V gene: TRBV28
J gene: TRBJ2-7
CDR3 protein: CASQLSPGLALYEQYF

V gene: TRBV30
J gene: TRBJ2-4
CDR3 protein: CAWGTGAGRGDIQYF

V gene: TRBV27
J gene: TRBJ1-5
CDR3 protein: CASSLVQGNQPQHF

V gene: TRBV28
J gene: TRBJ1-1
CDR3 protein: CASSSLGYEAFF

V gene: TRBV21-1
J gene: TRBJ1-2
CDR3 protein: CASSMLRTEGYTF

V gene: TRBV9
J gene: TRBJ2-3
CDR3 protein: CASSVRGDTQYF

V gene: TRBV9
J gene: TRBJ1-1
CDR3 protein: CASSPPGNTEAFF

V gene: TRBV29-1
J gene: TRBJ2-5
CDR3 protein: CSVGGPRETQYF

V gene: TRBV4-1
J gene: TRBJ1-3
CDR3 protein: CASSLLGQGVGNTIYF

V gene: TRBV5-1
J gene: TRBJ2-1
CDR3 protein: CASSSLSREVLGRPNYNEQFF

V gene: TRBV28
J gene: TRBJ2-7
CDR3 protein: CASRARDFSYEQYF

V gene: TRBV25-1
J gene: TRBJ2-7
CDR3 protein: CASSFGEGGSYEQYF

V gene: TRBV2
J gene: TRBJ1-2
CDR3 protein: CASSVGGDYGYTF

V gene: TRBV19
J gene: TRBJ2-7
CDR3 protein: CASSAQGQGGRYEQYF

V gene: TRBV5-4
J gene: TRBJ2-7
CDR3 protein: CASSKAGTGVYEQYF

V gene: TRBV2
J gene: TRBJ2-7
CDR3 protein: CASRDRDSSYEQYF

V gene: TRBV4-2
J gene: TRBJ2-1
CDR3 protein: CASSRGKGGDEQFF

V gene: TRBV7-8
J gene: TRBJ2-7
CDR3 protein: CASSLGQASYEQYF

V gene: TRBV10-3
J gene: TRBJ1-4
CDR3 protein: CATTPGGSINEKLFF

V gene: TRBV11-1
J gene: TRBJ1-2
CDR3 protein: CASSFEGDGYTF

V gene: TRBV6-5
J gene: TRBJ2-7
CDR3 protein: CASSGTTYEQYF

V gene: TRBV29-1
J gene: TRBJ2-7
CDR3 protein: CSAGLAGGQQYF

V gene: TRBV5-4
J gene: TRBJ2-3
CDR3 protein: CASSLELAEADTQYF

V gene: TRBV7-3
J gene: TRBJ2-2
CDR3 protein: CASSLRRSTGELFF

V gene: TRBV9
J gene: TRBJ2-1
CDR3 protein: CASSLSGRTKGEQFF

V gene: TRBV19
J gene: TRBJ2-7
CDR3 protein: CASSIRDRVIHEQYF

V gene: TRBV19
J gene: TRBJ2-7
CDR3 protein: CASSDRGYEQYF

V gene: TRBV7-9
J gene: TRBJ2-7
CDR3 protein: CASTPEALYEQYF

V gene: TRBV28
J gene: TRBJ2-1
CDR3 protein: CASSSGRTLAGARNEQFF

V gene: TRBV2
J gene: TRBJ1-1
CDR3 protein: CASRVDMNTEAFF

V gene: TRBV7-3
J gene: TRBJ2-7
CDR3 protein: CASSLTLSYEQYF

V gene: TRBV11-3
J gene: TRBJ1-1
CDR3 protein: CASSSRMNTEAFF

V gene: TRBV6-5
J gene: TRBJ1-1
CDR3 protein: CASKRRGSEAFF

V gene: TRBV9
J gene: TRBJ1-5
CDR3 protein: CASSVWTGGKQPQHF

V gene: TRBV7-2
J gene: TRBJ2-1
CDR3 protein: CASSAQGQDYNEQFF

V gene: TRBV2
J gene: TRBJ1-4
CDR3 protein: CASISNRDDEKLFF

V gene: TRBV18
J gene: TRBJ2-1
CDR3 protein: CASSPLPQGNTEQFF

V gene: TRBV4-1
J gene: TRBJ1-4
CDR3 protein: CASSHTFGQGEKLFF